What follows are 26 T cell receptor beta chains derived from one specimen sequenced in a study of cytomegalovirus exposure and HLA in healthy donors. It was with 60 Vbeta and 13 Jbeta primers that the PCR ran. Sequencing used immunoSEQ multiplex PCR; TCRdb keeps in-frame clones, though not all of them. The sample has 100,000 to 150,000 clones; about 70% are singletons. The sequenced sample was PBMCs. The source is a male donor in good health and CMV-seronegative.

V gene TRBV28 combines with J gene TRBJ1-5, with a possible D match to TRBD1 (6 bases). In germline, CDR1 is MDHEN, CDR2 SYDVKM. The CDR3 covers 14 residues. The V and J ends lost 3 bases and 6 bases respectively, with 12 bases between them. CDR3 in DNA: TGTGCCAGCAGTTTTAGGGGGGGGGTTCAGCCCCAGCATTTT. The encoded protein is CASSFRGGVQPQHF.

The chain recombines TRBV27 with TRBJ2-1; 12 bases fit TRBD1. The germline V gene has CDR1 MNHEY and CDR2 SMNVEV (reference sequence). The CDR3 has 16 amino acids. Germline trimming cut 3 bases from V and 7 bases from J; bases unmatched to any gene: 7. Written as DNA, the CDR3 is TGTGCCAGCAGTTTCCTGGGACAGGGGGCGCGAAATGAGCAGTTCTTC. Amino acids: CASSFLGQGARNEQFF.

This clone has a handful of counts. The chain combines TRBV7-9 with TRBJ2-7; D unresolved. The CDR3 is 14 amino acids. The germline gives CDR1 SEHNR, CDR2 FQNEAQ (reference sequence). Trimming shortened V by 0 bases and J by 8 bases, and 14 bases separated the two germline ends. CDR3 coding DNA: TGTGCCAGCAGCTTAGCGGGCTACTCCGCCAAGCAGTACTTC. Its protein product is CASSLAGYSAKQYF.

The chain joins TRBV5-5 to TRBJ2-7; 8 nucleotides line up with TRBD1. The length of the CDR3 is 15 residues. J was trimmed by 5 bases and V by 3 bases; bases with no gene match: 10. CDR1 is SGHKS, CDR2 YYEKEE, per germline (reference sequence). CDR3 in DNA: TGTGCCAGCAGCTATTTCGTACAGGGGGGAAACGAGCAGTACTTC. It encodes CASSYFVQGGNEQYF.

V gene TRBV7-8 combines with J gene TRBJ2-2; no clear D gene. CDR3 length: 14 amino acids. The ends were cut back, 0 bases at V and 4 bases at J, with 6 bases in the middle. Germline-derived CDR1 and CDR2 are SGHVS and FQNEAQ. The CDR3 DNA is TGTGCCAGCAGCTTAGCGCTAGGCACCGGGGAGCTGTTTTTT. Its protein product is CASSLALGTGELFF.

J is TRBJ2-4 and V is TRBV4-3; D ambiguous. The CDR3 totals 14 residues. Germline V gives CDR1 LGHNA, CDR2 YSLEER. The V end lost 4 bases, the J end lost 0 bases, and 7 bases lay between the germline ends. Here the CDR3 reads CASSLGVAKNIQYF. In DNA form, the CDR3 reads TGCGCCAGCAGCCTAGGAGTAGCCAAAAACATTCAGTACTTC.

The V gene is TRBV6-5, the J gene TRBJ2-7, with D possibly TRBD2 on 6 matching bases. CDR3 length: 13 residues. The V gene's germline CDR1 is MNHEY and CDR2 SVGAGI. The V end lost 6 bases, the J end lost 3 bases, and 12 bases lay between the germline ends. This chain's CDR3 is CASSWGEGYEQYF. CDR3 sequence (DNA): TGTGCCAGCAGCTGGGGGGAAGGCTACGAGCAGTACTTC.

V gene TRBV30 combines with J gene TRBJ2-1; TRBD2 might be the D (5 bases). V lost 3 bases, J lost 6 bases, and 18 bases lay in between. In germline, CDR1 is GTSNPN, CDR2 SVGIG (reference sequence). The CDR3 consists of 15 residues. The chain's CDR3 is CAWRLGSLGINEQFF. The CDR3 DNA reads TGTGCCTGGAGGCTGGGGAGTCTTGGTATCAATGAGCAGTTCTTC.

In this sample, this clone turned up a few times. The rearrangement links TRBV5-8 to TRBJ2-5; perhaps TRBD1 as D (6 bases). The ends were cut back, 0 bases at V and 2 bases at J, with 8 bases in the middle. From germline, CDR1 is SGHTS and CDR2 YDEGEE. The CDR3 covers 14 residues. The CDR3 region is CASSLVQGQETQYF. The CDR3 DNA follows: TGTGCCAGCAGCTTGGTACAGGGACAAGAGACCCAGTACTTC.

The chain couples TRBV18 to TRBJ2-5; D is perhaps TRBD1 (5 bases). Per germline, CDR1 KGHSH and CDR2 LQKENI. This CDR3 is 15 amino acids long. Trimming stripped 1 base from V and 1 base from J, with 10 bases between. The CDR3 sequence: CASSPQARVQETQYF. The CDR3 DNA sequence: TGTGCCAGCTCACCACAGGCCAGGGTCCAAGAGACCCAGTACTTC. The entire variable domain, with the rest obtained from reference TRBV18 and TRBJ2-5, is as follows: NAGVMQNPRHLVRRRGQEARLRCSPMKGHSHVYWYRQLPEEGLKFMVYLQKENIIDESGMPKERFSAEFPKEGPSILRIQQVVRGDSAAYFCASSPQARVQETQYFGPGTRLLVL.

This clone was found a few times. The rearrangement links TRBV6-5 to TRBJ2-3; the D gene is possibly TRBD2 (5 bases). CDR1 is MNHEY, CDR2 SVGAGI, per germline. The CDR3 runs to 14 residues. V lost 6 bases to trimming and J lost 0 bases, with 10 bases between them. CDR3 in DNA: TGTGCCAGCAGCCGGGAACTGAGCACAGATACGCAGTATTTT. The encoded protein is CASSRELSTDTQYF.

The chain uses TRBV10-3 and TRBJ2-6, with D maybe TRBD1 (6 bases). CDR3 length: 18 amino acids. Trimming pared 6 bases from V and 1 base from J, leaving 19 bases between. The V gene's germline CDR1 is ENHRY and CDR2 SYGVKD. The CDR3: CAISPEGVQSSGANVLTF. In DNA, the CDR3 is TGTGCCATCAGCCCTGAGGGGGTTCAGTCGTCTGGGGCCAACGTCCTGACTTTC.

This clone was detected once. V is TRBV29-1 and J is TRBJ2-3, with D possibly TRBD1 on 8 matching bases. The germline V gene encodes CDR1 SQVTM and CDR2 ANQGSEA. The ends were cut back, 7 bases at V and 4 bases at J, with 18 bases in the middle. The CDR3 length is 14 residues. The CDR3 nucleotides are TGCAGCGCTCGAGACAGGGGAGGGGCAGATACGCAGTATTTT. This encodes CSARDRGGADTQYF.

V gene TRBV2 combines with J gene TRBJ1-1; D is possibly TRBD1 (5 bases). This CDR3 is 15 amino acids long. Germline CDR1 reads SNHLY; CDR2 reads FYNNEI. Trimming left V 5 bases short and J 1 base short, with 14 bases between. DNA of the CDR3: TGTGCCAGCAGTTCCCAGGGTACCCCGAACACTGAAGCTTTCTTT. It specifies CASSSQGTPNTEAFF.

V usage is TRBV19 and J usage is TRBJ2-2, with 11 bases aligning to TRBD2. Germline CDR1 LNHDA, CDR2 SQIVND (reference sequence). The length of the CDR3 is 16 residues. The V gene end was trimmed by 4 bases and the J gene end by 4 bases; junction bases not matched to a gene: 5. CDR3 residues: CASSKTSGKATGELFF. The CDR3 DNA sequence: TGTGCCAGTAGTAAGACTAGCGGGAAGGCCACCGGGGAGCTGTTTTTT.

The chain has TRBV7-2 and TRBJ2-3; TRBD1 agrees at 7 bases. The CDR3 is 15 residues long. V shed 2 bases, J shed 7 bases, and the junction held 9 bases outside the gene matches. Per the germline V gene, CDR1 is SGHTA and CDR2 is FQGNSA. The CDR3 sequence is CASSLQVQGEYTQYF. For the CDR3, the DNA is TGTGCCAGCAGCTTACAGGTCCAGGGGGAATATACGCAGTATTTT.

The V call is TRBV28, the J call TRBJ1-4, with 10 bases matching TRBD1. This CDR3 is 15 amino acids long. Per germline, CDR1 MDHEN and CDR2 SYDVKM. V lost 7 bases and J lost 6; bases outside the gene matches: 8. The CDR3 region is CASTSPGTGDEKLFF. Here the CDR3 DNA reads TGTGCCAGCACCTCACCCGGGACAGGGGATGAAAAACTGTTTTTT.

The genes are TRBV27 and TRBJ1-2, with 9 bases aligning to TRBD1. CDR1 is MNHEY and CDR2 is SMNVEV in the germline V gene (reference sequence). The CDR3 loop spans 16 amino acids. V was clipped by 4 bases and J by 5 bases; unmatched bases: 11. CDR3 amino acids: CASSSDLGQGYYGYTF. CDR3 nucleotides: TGTGCCAGCAGTTCCGACCTCGGACAGGGGTATTATGGCTACACCTTC.

This chain uses TRBV18 with TRBJ2-7, with 9 bases matching TRBD1. Germline trimming cut 5 bases from V and 0 bases from J; bases unmatched to any gene: 5. The CDR3 is made up of 15 amino acids. Germline-derived CDR1 and CDR2 are KGHSH and LQKENI. The CDR3 bases are TGTGCCAGCTCAATGGGACAGGGTAGCTCCTACGAGCAGTACTTC. It codes for CASSMGQGSSYEQYF. Drawing the rest from reference TRBV18 and TRBJ2-7, the complete variable domain is NAGVMQNPRHLVRRRGQEARLRCSPMKGHSHVYWYRQLPEEGLKFMVYLQKENIIDESGMPKERFSAEFPKEGPSILRIQQVVRGDSAAYFCASSMGQGSSYEQYFGPGTRLTVT.

This clone has just a few counts. The rearrangement links TRBV9 to TRBJ2-2, with TRBD2 matching 14 bases. With V trimmed by 0 bases and J by 4 bases, 14 bases remained unmatched. Germline loops: CDR1 SGDLS, CDR2 YYNGEE. This CDR3 has 21 amino acids. The CDR3 loop is CASSVGSLLTSGRAVTGELFF. The CDR3 coding sequence is TGTGCCAGCAGCGTAGGATCCCTCTTGACTAGCGGGAGGGCCGTCACCGGGGAGCTGTTTTTT.

The chain combines TRBV7-2 with TRBJ2-1, with TRBD2 as a possible D gene (5 bases). Trimming cost V 7 bases and J 2 bases, with 15 bases left between them. The CDR3 contains 15 residues. Germline V CDR1 and CDR2: SGHTA, FQGNSA. The CDR3 DNA reads as TGTGCCAGCACCAAGGACGGGATGACCTACAATGAGCAGTTCTTC. Amino acid sequence: CASTKDGMTYNEQFF.

CDR3 protein: CASSIAANYGYTF. CDR3 DNA sequence: TGTGCCAGTAGTATTGCGGCTAACTATGGCTACACCTTC. The V call is TRBV19, the J call TRBJ1-2; D call uncertain. Looked up from germline, CDR1 is LNHDA and CDR2 is SQIVND (reference sequence). The CDR3 spans 13 residues. Trimming left V 3 bases short and J 0 bases short, with 5 bases between. The full variable domain, rest sourced from reference TRBV19 and TRBJ1-2, is DGGITQSPKYLFRKEGQNVTLSCEQNLNHDAMYWYRQDPGQGLRLIYYSQIVNDFQKGDIAEGYSVSREKKESFPLTVTSAQKNPTAFYLCASSIAANYGYTFGSGTRLTVV.

This chain joins TRBV30 and TRBJ2-1; TRBD1 matches at 9 bases. V trimming: 1 base; J trimming: 10 bases; junction bases outside the gene matches: 5. CDR1 and CDR2 (germline): GTSNPN, SVGIG (reference sequence). The length of the CDR3 is 13 residues. The CDR3 protein is CAWSDRGLGEQFF. The CDR3 DNA is TGTGCCTGGAGTGACAGGGGGCTCGGCGAGCAGTTCTTC. The variable domain in full, with the rest retrieved from reference TRBV30 and TRBJ2-1, is SQTIHQWPATLVQPVGSPLSLECTVEGTSNPNLYWYRQAAGRGLQLLFYSVGIGQISSEVPQNLSASRPQDRQFILSSKKLLLSDSGFYLCAWSDRGLGEQFFGPGTRLTVL.

This clone occurred a few times. This chain uses TRBV9 with TRBJ2-7, with 8 bases fitting TRBD1. CDR3 length: 14 amino acids. The junction had 14 bases not matched to a gene; V was cut back by 3 bases and J by 12 bases. Per the germline V gene, CDR1 is SGDLS and CDR2 is YYNGEE. The CDR3 DNA is TGTGCCAGCAGCGCTTGGGGGACAGGACTGGGGATGTACTTC. The encoded protein is CASSAWGTGLGMYF.

The chain joins TRBV11-2 to TRBJ2-1, with 10 bases fitting TRBD2. Germline trimming cut 5 bases from V and 4 bases from J; bases unmatched to any gene: 5. Germline CDR1 SGHAT, CDR2 FQNNGV. This CDR3 comprises 15 residues. The CDR3 bases are TGTGCCAGCAGCGTACGACTAGCGGGTTACAATGAGCAGTTCTTC. It translates to CASSVRLAGYNEQFF. The full variable domain, completed using reference TRBV11-2 and TRBJ2-1, is EAGVAQSPRYKIIEKRQSVAFWCNPISGHATLYWYQQILGQGPKLLIQFQNNGVVDDSQLPKDRFSAERLKGVDSTLKIQPAKLEDSAVYLCASSVRLAGYNEQFFGPGTRLTVL.

The chain is built from TRBV5-5 and TRBJ2-5; tentative D call: TRBD2 (6 bases). The CDR3 length is 16 residues. Germline CDR1 SGHKS, CDR2 YYEKEE (reference sequence). V lost 7 bases to trimming and J lost 8 bases, with 27 bases between them. The CDR3 coding sequence is TGTGCCAGCTCCCCACTCCCCGGAACAGGACTACGAACCCAGTACTTC. Residues: CASSPLPGTGLRTQYF.